Detailed here is one T cell receptor beta chain. Naive CD8 cells lacked CD45RO and underwent positive selection for CCR7, leaving out terminally differentiated effector memory CD45RA+ cells. The data belong to a study of shared clonotypes between healthy human individuals. Some clones are missing from TCRdb's copy, which holds only in-frame ones; the method was immunoSEQ multiplex PCR. The repertoire holds about 2.1 million clones, just under 95% seen once, with under 2% in the top ten. The CDR3 contains 14 residues. Germline CDR1 is GTSNPN and CDR2 is SVGIG (reference sequence). V dropped 5 bases and J dropped 8 bases, with 21 bases sitting between them.

The origin of this receptor is a man between 18 and 35 years old in good health. Some clones in this sample may be carry-over from other donors' samples. The chain combines TRBV30 with TRBJ1-2, with a tentative D call TRBD1 (5 bases). The material sequenced was naive CD8+ T cells from PBMCs. CDR3 DNA sequence: TGTGCCTGGTATAGAATCTCCGGGGCCGTGGGCTACACCTTC. Its translation: CAWYRISGAVGYTF.